These 32 T cell receptor beta chains were sequenced from one sample in a study of blood T cell repertoires in COVID-19. TCRdb keeps only in-frame clones here, not all; method: immunoSEQ multiplex PCR. Altogether about 150,000 clones are present, about 85% being singletons, with the ten largest covering around 7%. Specimen: peripheral blood. These receptors were collected from an elderly man with COVID-19, enrolled during active disease.

A note on this clone: Additional DNA sequences in this sample encode the identical CDR3. J is TRBJ1-2 and V is TRBV19; D gene unclear. CDR1 is LNHDA and CDR2 is SQIVND in the germline V gene (reference sequence). Trimming shortened V by 3 bases and J by 4 bases, and 12 bases separated the two germline ends. This CDR3 is 14 amino acids long. As DNA, the CDR3 is TGTGCCAGTAGTATTCTGGCAGGAGGCTATGGCTACACCTTC. Protein sequence: CASSILAGGYGYTF.

The rearrangement joins TRBV5-1 to TRBJ2-1, with 9 bases aligning to TRBD2. The CDR3 consists of 15 residues. The germline V gene encodes CDR1 SGHRS and CDR2 YFSETQ. The trim removed 5 bases at V and 4 bases at J, leaving 7 bases unmatched. The CDR3: CASRAVAGDYNEQFF. The CDR3, as DNA: TGCGCCAGCAGAGCGGTAGCGGGGGATTACAATGAGCAGTTCTTC.

V usage is TRBV18 and J usage is TRBJ1-6; 8 nucleotides align to TRBD1. This CDR3 is built from 16 residues. J lost 6 bases, V lost 3 bases, and 7 bases had no gene match. Looked up from germline, CDR1 is KGHSH and CDR2 is LQKENI. CDR3 protein: CASSPQGALLNSPLHF. The CDR3 nucleotides are TGTGCCAGCTCACCTCAGGGGGCGCTTCTTAATTCACCCCTCCACTTT.

The V gene is TRBV5-6, the J gene TRBJ2-5; D is unclear. From germline, CDR1 is SGHDT and CDR2 YYEEEE. There are 14 residues in the CDR3. V lost 1 base and J 2 bases, leaving 9 bases between the germline ends. The CDR3 DNA sequence: TGTGCCAGCAGCTTGTTGAGATCTCAAGAGACCCAGTACTTC. Translating gives CASSLLRSQETQYF.

V usage is TRBV18 and J usage is TRBJ2-1, with 13 bases that match TRBD2. V was clipped by 3 bases and J by 7 bases; unmatched bases: 3. CDR1 KGHSH and CDR2 LQKENI come from the germline V gene. There are 15 residues in the CDR3. The CDR3 sequence is CASSPPGLAGNEQFF. CDR3 nucleotides: TGTGCCAGCTCACCCCCGGGACTAGCGGGGAATGAGCAGTTCTTC.

The V call is TRBV5-1, the J call TRBJ1-2, with D uncertain. Trimming shortened V by 0 bases and J by 8 bases, and 8 bases separated the two germline ends. This CDR3 has 12 residues. Germline V gene data show CDR1 as SGHRS and CDR2 as YFSETQ. In DNA, the CDR3 is TGCGCCAGCAGCTTGGACGAGCAAGGCTACACCTTC. Encoded protein: CASSLDEQGYTF.

DNA for the CDR3: TGTGCCAGCAGCCCCGGGACAGAGGGTGTTCAGCCCCAGCATTTT. Protein: CASSPGTEGVQPQHF. This chain connects TRBV5-5 to TRBJ1-5; TRBD1 aligns across 7 bases. The germline V gene has CDR1 SGHKS and CDR2 YYEKEE (reference sequence). This CDR3 has 15 residues. The ends lost 4 bases at V and 6 bases at J; junction bases unmatched: 10.

The chain employs TRBV7-9 and TRBJ1-6; no firm D call. Germline V CDR1 and CDR2: SEHNR, FQNEAQ (reference sequence). The CDR3 length is 13 residues. Deletions cut 2 bases from V and 7 bases from J, with 6 bases between. This CDR3 reads CASSLPGNSPLHF. The CDR3 nucleotides read TGTGCCAGCAGCTTACCGGGGAATTCACCCCTCCACTTT.

This clone has only a few counts. Other DNA sequences in this sample translate to the same CDR3. The rearrangement links TRBV11-2 to TRBJ2-7, with 8 bases lining up with TRBD1. The ends lost 2 bases at V and 7 bases at J; junction bases unmatched: 1. Looked up from germline, CDR1 is SGHAT and CDR2 is FQNNGV. The CDR3 contains 12 residues. The CDR3 reads CASSLRTGEQYF. The CDR3 coding sequence is TGTGCCAGCAGCTTAAGGACAGGGGAGCAGTACTTC.

The CDR3 loop is CASSERGRSSYNEQFF. The CDR3 coding sequence is TGTGCCAGCTCCGAGAGAGGCCGCAGCTCCTACAATGAGCAGTTCTTC. The chain employs TRBV9 and TRBJ2-1; D remains unclear. Germline CDR1 is SGDLS and CDR2 is YYNGEE. This CDR3 comprises 16 residues. The V gene lost 7 bases and the J gene lost 0 bases, with 17 bases spanning the gap.

The chain joins TRBV2 to TRBJ1-2; the match to TRBD1 covers 10 bases. The germline V gene has CDR1 SNHLY and CDR2 FYNNEI. With 4 bases clipped from V and 7 bases from J, the junction kept 3 bases outside the gene matches. The CDR3 has 13 amino acids. The chain's CDR3 is CASSGRQGAGYTF. In DNA, the CDR3 is TGTGCCAGCAGTGGCCGACAGGGGGCTGGCTACACCTTC.

J is TRBJ1-4 and V is TRBV2; 7 bases align to TRBD1. Trimming removed 8 bases from V and 8 bases from J; junction bases left unmatched: 17. CDR1 is SNHLY, CDR2 FYNNEI, per germline. The CDR3 loop spans 16 amino acids. Here the CDR3 DNA reads TGTGCCAGCCGGAACCCCAGAGGGGGCTCCAACGAAAAACTGTTTTTT. Amino acids: CASRNPRGGSNEKLFF.

The sample holds one count of this clone. The J gene is TRBJ1-6, the V gene TRBV3-1 (or the pseudogene TRBV3-2), with D tentatively TRBD1 (5 bases). The germline V gene encodes CDR1 LGHDT and CDR2 YNNKEL (reference sequence). The CDR3 sequence is 11 residues long. Trimming cost V 3 bases and J 12 bases, with 6 bases left between them. The CDR3 here is CASSQQGPLHF. CDR3 DNA sequence: TGTGCCAGCAGCCAGCAGGGACCCCTCCACTTT.

This chain links TRBV4-1 with TRBJ2-7; 7 bases align to TRBD1. The CDR3 consists of 14 residues. With V trimmed by 3 bases and J by 3 bases, 5 bases remained unmatched. The germline CDR1 and CDR2 sequences are MGHRA and YSYEKL. CDR3 amino acids: CASSHRDRDYEQYF. CDR3 sequence (DNA): TGCGCCAGCAGCCATCGTGACAGGGACTACGAGCAGTACTTC.

CDR3 bases: TGTGCCAGCAGTCGCGAGGCAGGGGGTCTTAGGGCCCAGCATTTT. It specifies CASSREAGGLRAQHF. The V gene is TRBV6-5, the J gene TRBJ1-5, with 7 bases matching TRBD1. V dropped 5 bases and J dropped 11; count of bases not matched to a gene: 15. This CDR3 spans 15 amino acids. Per germline, CDR1 MNHEY and CDR2 SVGAGI.

The genes are TRBV15 and TRBJ1-3; D is unresolved. Deletions cut 1 base from V and 1 base from J, with 5 bases between. CDR1 and CDR2 (germline): LNHNV, YYDKDF (reference sequence). CDR3 length: 14 residues. CDR3 sequence reads: CATSRGDSGNTIYF. The CDR3 DNA reads TGTGCCACCAGCAGAGGAGATTCTGGAAACACCATATATTTT.

The chain carries TRBV28 and TRBJ1-4; 9 bases are shared with TRBD1. The germline V gene encodes CDR1 MDHEN and CDR2 SYDVKM. The J segment lost 7 bases and the V segment lost 6 bases, leaving 6 bases of the junction unmatched. This CDR3 is 14 amino acids long. CDR3 amino acids: CASRGDRVTEKLFF. Written as DNA, the CDR3 is TGTGCCAGCAGGGGGGACAGGGTCACTGAAAAACTGTTTTTT.

The chain couples TRBV12-5 to TRBJ2-3; 7 nucleotides agree with TRBD2. Germline V lookup: CDR1 LGHNT, CDR2 FRNRAP. The CDR3 extends over 16 amino acids. V was clipped by 1 base and J by 2 bases; unmatched bases: 6. CDR3 nucleotide sequence: TGTGCTAGTGGTTTGGGGGGGACTACCTACACAGATACGCAGTATTTT. This gives the protein CASGLGGTTYTDTQYF.

This rearrangement joins TRBV6-5 to TRBJ1-4; D is ambiguous. The V gene's germline CDR1 is MNHEY and CDR2 SVGAGI. Deletions cut 6 bases from V and 6 bases from J, with 14 bases between. The CDR3 is made up of 14 amino acids. The CDR3 reads CASRLQLSDEKLFF. The CDR3 region has the DNA TGTGCCAGCAGGTTACAGCTCTCGGATGAAAAACTGTTTTTT.

This rearrangement joins TRBV7-2 to TRBJ1-2; tentative D call: TRBD1 (6 bases). Germline CDR1 reads SGHTA; CDR2 reads FQGNSA. This CDR3 spans 16 amino acids. With 1 base removed from V and 2 bases from J, the gap between germline ends came to 14 bases. The CDR3 loop is CASSLDRDTANYGYTF. The CDR3 nucleotides read TGTGCCAGCAGCTTAGATCGGGACACCGCAAACTATGGCTACACCTTC.

The chain links TRBV28 to TRBJ1-2; TRBD1 might be the D (6 bases). Looked up from germline, CDR1 is MDHEN and CDR2 is SYDVKM. The CDR3 has 14 residues. Between the trimmed V and J ends, which lost 3 bases and 2 bases, there was a span of 10 bases. DNA for the CDR3: TGTGCCAGCAGTTTTGTACAGGGCAACTATGGCTACACCTTC. It is translated as CASSFVQGNYGYTF.

This chain joins TRBV20-1 and TRBJ1-6; 7 nucleotides align to TRBD1. Unmatched junction bases numbered 10, after V lost 3 bases and J lost 8 bases. The length of the CDR3 is 15 residues. Germline V gene lookup returns CDR1 DFQATT and CDR2 SNEGSKA (reference sequence). The CDR3 region has the DNA TGCAGTGCTAGTTTGCCGATCACAGGGGATTCACCCCTCCACTTT. This sequence encodes CSASLPITGDSPLHF.

V usage is TRBV2 and J usage is TRBJ1-1; 9 nucleotides match TRBD1. The junction had 0 bases not matched to a gene; V was cut back by 3 bases and J by 4 bases. Germline CDR1 SNHLY, CDR2 FYNNEI. The CDR3 has 13 amino acids. In DNA form, the CDR3 reads TGTGCCAGCAGTGAGACAGGGGGCACTGAAGCTTTCTTT. It yields the protein CASSETGGTEAFF.

V gene TRBV18 combines with J gene TRBJ1-1; possibly TRBD1 for D (5 bases). This CDR3 contains 17 residues. In germline, CDR1 is KGHSH, CDR2 LQKENI. Trimming cost V 0 bases and J 0 bases, with 14 bases left between them. The CDR3 region is CASSPPYRGRMNTEAFF. CDR3 bases: TGTGCCAGCTCACCACCCTATAGGGGTAGAATGAACACTGAAGCTTTCTTT. Combining the CDR3 with reference TRBV18 and TRBJ1-1 gives the whole variable domain NAGVMQNPRHLVRRRGQEARLRCSPMKGHSHVYWYRQLPEEGLKFMVYLQKENIIDESGMPKERFSAEFPKEGPSILRIQQVVRGDSAAYFCASSPPYRGRMNTEAFFGQGTRLTVV.

The CDR3 DNA follows: TGTGCCAGTAAGCGGCAGGGGGAAAACACCATATATTTT. Residues: CASKRQGENTIYF. V gene TRBV19 combines with J gene TRBJ1-3, with TRBD1 matching over 7 bases. The ends lost 7 bases at V and 6 bases at J; junction bases unmatched: 6. Germline CDR1 reads LNHDA; CDR2 reads SQIVND (reference sequence). The CDR3 covers 13 residues.

The rearrangement uses TRBV9 and TRBJ1-2, with D possibly TRBD1 on 5 matching bases. This CDR3 has 14 amino acids. Per the germline V gene, CDR1 is SGDLS and CDR2 is YYNGEE. Trimming pared 4 bases from V and 8 bases from J, leaving 18 bases between. The CDR3 here is CASSLRGRAGGYTF. The DNA of the CDR3 is TGTGCCAGCAGCCTTCGGGGGAGGGCAGGAGGCTACACCTTC. The full variable domain, with the rest looked up from reference TRBV9 and TRBJ1-2, is DSGVTQTPKHLITATGQRVTLRCSPRSGDLSVYWYQQSLDQGLQFLIQYYNGEERAKGNILERFSAQQFPDLHSELNLSSLELGDSALYFCASSLRGRAGGYTFGSGTRLTVV.

This chain connects TRBV19 to TRBJ2-1; 10 nucleotides agree with TRBD2. The CDR3 runs 14 residues. The V and J ends lost 11 bases and 10 bases, in that order; junction bases with no gene match: 14. Germline CDR1 and CDR2: LNHDA and SQIVND (reference sequence). CDR3 residues: CAGLAGVQNIEQFF. In DNA form, the CDR3 reads TGTGCCGGCCTAGCGGGGGTACAAAACATCGAGCAGTTCTTC.

This clone was counted between two and nine times. V gene TRBV2 combines with J gene TRBJ2-2, with 7 bases that match TRBD1. The germline V gene has CDR1 SNHLY and CDR2 FYNNEI. The CDR3 covers 13 residues. J was trimmed by 3 bases and V by 8 bases; bases with no gene match: 3. The CDR3 nucleotides are TGTGCCAGCCGGGGACAGTACACCGGGGAGCTGTTTTTT. This translates into CASRGQYTGELFF. Full variable domain (remainder filled in from reference TRBV2 and TRBJ2-2): EPEVTQTPSHQVTQMGQEVILRCVPISNHLYFYWYRQILGQKVEFLVSFYNNEISEKSEIFDDQFSVERPDGSNFTLKIRSTKLEDSAMYFCASRGQYTGELFFGEGSRLTVL.

This chain joins TRBV4-1 and TRBJ2-1, with D maybe TRBD1 (5 bases). Trimming pared 3 bases from V and 0 bases from J, leaving 15 bases between. CDR1 is MGHRA, CDR2 YSYEKL, per germline. This CDR3 is 17 amino acids long. CDR3 sequence: CASSQTERGSSYNEQFF. In DNA form, the CDR3 reads TGCGCCAGCAGCCAGACCGAAAGGGGAAGCTCCTACAATGAGCAGTTCTTC.

The chain employs TRBV12-5 and TRBJ2-5; 7 nucleotides match TRBD1. The junction had 6 bases not matched to a gene; V was cut back by 6 bases and J by 2 bases. The CDR3 spans 14 residues. Germline CDR1 reads LGHNT; CDR2 reads FRNRAP. CDR3 residues: CASGQGQAQETQYF. The CDR3 DNA reads as TGTGCTAGTGGCCAAGGACAGGCACAAGAGACCCAGTACTTC.

This clone was counted once. This chain links TRBV7-8 with TRBJ2-7; a possible D gene is TRBD1 (6 bases). The CDR3 is 17 residues long. Per germline, CDR1 SGHVS and CDR2 FQNEAQ. V lost 5 bases and J lost 0, with 20 bases in between. This CDR3 is CASSTNLWPGVSYEQYF. The CDR3, as DNA: TGTGCCAGCAGCACAAACCTTTGGCCAGGGGTCTCCTACGAGCAGTACTTC.

In its sample, this clone is medium-sized. J is TRBJ1-4 and V is TRBV5-8; no reliable D call. The CDR3 has 14 residues. The germline V and J ends were trimmed by 0 bases and 4 bases, with 7 bases remaining between them. Looked up from germline, CDR1 is SGHTS and CDR2 is YDEGEE. The CDR3 spells CASSLELNNEKLFF. CDR3 in DNA: TGTGCCAGCAGCTTGGAACTGAATAATGAAAAACTGTTTTTT.